This T cell receptor beta chain was profiled in a study of Graves' ophthalmopathy and Graves' hyperthyroidism. RNA transcripts yielded amplified TCR beta CDR3 regions. RT-PCR with HTBI primers came first, then second-round multiplex PCR. TCRdb fed the multiplex PCR reads into MiXCR, producing one record per CDR3 protein. The table includes some 240,000 distinct CDR3 sequences, approximately 42% detected once. This clonotype was counted only a few times. Its antigen is as yet unknown. Study findings and constraints: At 60% to 71% sensitivity and 72.22% specificity, the model predicted progression of the ophthalmopathy.

Among the exclusions were patients with other autoimmune diseases, uncontrolled infections, pregnancy or lactation. The CDR3 has 14 residues. V lost 2 bases to trimming and J lost 1 base, with 7 bases between them. CDR1 KGHDR and CDR2 SFDVKD come from the germline V gene. The sequencing input was peripheral blood. The chain has TRBV24-1 and TRBJ2-5; the D is unclear. The sequence derives from an adult man with Graves' ophthalmopathy. CDR3 in DNA: TGTGCCACCAGTGATTCTATAGCCCAAGAGACCCAGTACTTC. Translation gives CATSDSIAQETQYF.